Below are 7 T cell receptor beta chains sequenced from a single sample in a study of blood T cell repertoires in COVID-19. Profiling relied on immunoSEQ multiplex PCR, and the TCRdb table lists in-frame clones only, not all of them. The table includes approximately 300,000 clones, around 92% detected once. Sequenced sample: peripheral blood. The receptor set was obtained from a man younger than 35 who had recovered from COVID-19.

The gene calls are TRBV29-1 and TRBJ2-2; no firm D call. V shed 4 bases and J shed 0 bases, with 6 bases lying between them. The length of the CDR3 is 13 residues. CDR1 and CDR2 from the germline V gene are SQVTM and ANQGSEA. The CDR3 region has the DNA TGCAGCGTTGTCCGTGCGAACACCGGGGAGCTGTTTTTT. This sequence encodes CSVVRANTGELFF.

The chain links TRBV9 to TRBJ1-2, with D uncertain. Between the trimmed V and J ends, which lost 4 bases and 6 bases, there was a span of 13 bases. Germline V gene sequence: CDR1 SGDLS, CDR2 YYNGEE. The CDR3 has 13 residues. The chain's CDR3 is CASSPSPNNGYTF. The CDR3 DNA reads as TGTGCCAGCAGCCCCTCGCCGAACAATGGCTACACCTTC.

V and J are TRBV6-5 and TRBJ1-5, with unresolved D. The germline V and J ends were trimmed by 4 bases and 0 bases, with 7 bases remaining between them. The CDR3 totals 14 residues. Germline V gene data show CDR1 as MNHEY and CDR2 as SVGAGI. The DNA for the CDR3 is TGTGCCAGCAGTTCGGTCGGTAGCAATCAGCCCCAGCATTTT. This translates into CASSSVGSNQPQHF.

This rearrangement joins TRBV27 to TRBJ2-1; TRBD2 matches at 11 bases. This CDR3 comprises 15 residues. Per the germline V gene, CDR1 is MNHEY and CDR2 is SMNVEV (reference sequence). The CDR3 here is CANPGLAVAYNEQFF. The CDR3 coding sequence is TGTGCAAACCCGGGACTAGCGGTCGCCTACAATGAGCAGTTCTTC.

The chain is built from TRBV7-6 and TRBJ2-1, with TRBD2 as a possible D gene (6 bases). Trimming left V 6 bases short and J 9 bases short, with 12 bases between. The CDR3 covers 12 residues. Germline V gene lookup returns CDR1 SGHVS and CDR2 FNYEAQ. CDR3 sequence: CASRSRECEQFF. Written as DNA, the CDR3 is TGTGCCAGCAGATCCCGGGAGTGTGAGCAGTTCTTC.

The rearrangement links TRBV19 to TRBJ2-6; 7 bases agree with TRBD1. The germline gives CDR1 LNHDA, CDR2 SQIVND (reference sequence). The CDR3 contains 17 residues. Losses at the gene ends were 4 bases for V and 0 bases for J; bases not matched to a gene: 6. The CDR3: CASSTGDRSSGANVLTF. DNA of the CDR3: TGTGCCAGTAGTACCGGGGACAGAAGCTCTGGGGCCAACGTCCTGACTTTC.

The rearrangement uses TRBV6-2 or TRBV6-3 and TRBJ2-7; TRBD1 is a possible D gene (6 bases). CDR3 length equals 13 residues. Trimming took 6 bases from V and 5 from J, leaving 14 bases between them. Germline assignment: CDR1 MNHEY and CDR2 SVGEGT. CDR3 residues: CASSARTVNEQYF. The CDR3 coding sequence is TGTGCCAGCAGCGCCCGGACAGTAAACGAGCAGTACTTC.